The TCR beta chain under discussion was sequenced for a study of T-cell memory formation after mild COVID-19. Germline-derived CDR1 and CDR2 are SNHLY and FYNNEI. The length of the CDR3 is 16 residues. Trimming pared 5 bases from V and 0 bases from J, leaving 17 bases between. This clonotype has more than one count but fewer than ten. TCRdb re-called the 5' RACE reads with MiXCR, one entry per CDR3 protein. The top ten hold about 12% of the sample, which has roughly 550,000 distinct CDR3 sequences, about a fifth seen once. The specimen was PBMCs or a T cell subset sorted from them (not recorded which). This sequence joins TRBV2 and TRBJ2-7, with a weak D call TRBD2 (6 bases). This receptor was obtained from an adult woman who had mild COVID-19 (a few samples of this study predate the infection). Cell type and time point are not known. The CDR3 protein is CASSPNVVDYSYEQYF. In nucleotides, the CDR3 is TGTGCCAGCAGTCCCAATGTCGTGGACTACTCCTACGAGCAGTACTTC.